Below, 27 T cell receptor beta chains from the same sample are listed, as sequenced in a study of cytomegalovirus exposure and HLA in healthy donors. The PCR used 60 Vbeta and 13 Jbeta primers. Measured with immunoSEQ multiplex PCR; TCRdb has only the in-frame clones, and not every one. The sample includes over 150,000 clones, roughly 80% of them seen just once. The sequenced sample consisted of PBMCs. These receptors were collected from a man aged 25 to 40 in good health and CMV-seropositive.

CDR3 coding DNA: TGTGCCAGCAGCCAAGCGAGGACAGCAACTGAAGCTTTCTTT. This translates into CASSQARTATEAFF. The chain combines TRBV14 with TRBJ1-1; D is possibly TRBD1 (6 bases). CDR1 SGHDN and CDR2 FVKESK come from the germline V gene. The CDR3 totals 14 residues. Trimming cost V 1 base and J 5 bases, with 11 bases left between them.

J is TRBJ1-5 and V is TRBV23-1; TRBD1 matches at 8 bases. Being an ORF, TRBV23-1 has a function that is uncertain. The trim removed 2 bases at V and 2 bases at J, leaving 8 bases unmatched. This CDR3 is built from 17 residues. The CDR3 reads CASSQNCGQGGNQPQHF. The CDR3 DNA reads TGCGCCAGCAGTCAAAATTGCGGACAGGGCGGCAATCAGCCCCAGCATTTT.

This clone was observed a single time. The rearrangement uses TRBV6-1 and TRBJ2-7, with 10 nucleotides matching TRBD1. The CDR3 consists of 12 residues. The germline gives CDR1 MNHNS, CDR2 SASEGT. V lost 9 bases, J lost 4 bases, and 3 bases stayed unmatched. Here the CDR3 reads CASGQGGYEQYF. The CDR3 bases are TGTGCCAGTGGACAGGGGGGATACGAGCAGTACTTC.

The V call is TRBV5-1, the J call TRBJ2-5; D possibly corresponds to TRBD2 (6 bases). Trimming left V 3 bases short and J 2 bases short, with 14 bases between. CDR1 is SGHRS, CDR2 YFSETQ, per germline. This CDR3 is built from 15 residues. This CDR3 reads CASSSTGDPQETQYF. CDR3 DNA sequence: TGCGCCAGCAGCTCCACGGGGGACCCACAAGAGACCCAGTACTTC.

The chain joins TRBV6-6 to TRBJ2-5, with 8 bases aligning to TRBD2. TRBJ2-7 matches the DNA end more closely, so the J call is doubtful. Germline V lookup: CDR1 MNHNY, CDR2 SVGAGI (reference sequence). The CDR3 has 15 amino acids. The CDR3 DNA is TGTGCCAGCAGTTACTCTTACGGGAGGGGGGACGAGCAGTACTTC. Translating gives CASSYSYGRGDEQYF.

The chain employs TRBV29-1 and TRBJ2-3; 7 nucleotides align to TRBD2. The J segment lost 0 bases and the V segment lost 7 bases, leaving 10 bases of the junction unmatched. This CDR3 has 15 amino acids. Germline CDR1 is SQVTM and CDR2 is ANQGSEA. The CDR3 DNA is TGCAGCGCCCGGCCCGGGGGGTCTAGCACAGATACGCAGTATTTT. It encodes CSARPGGSSTDTQYF.

V usage is TRBV12-1 and J usage is TRBJ1-6. TRBV12-1 is marked as a pseudogene. This CDR3 has 13 residues. The CDR3 nucleotides read TGTGCCAGCGTCGGGGTCTATAATTCACCCCTCCACTTT. The encoded protein is CASVGVYNSPLHF.

The rearrangement joins TRBV25-1 to TRBJ1-1; 7 bases align to TRBD1. Germline V gene data show CDR1 as MGHDK and CDR2 as SYGVNS. CDR3 size: 15 residues. V lost 5 bases to trimming and J lost 4 bases; unmatched junction nucleotides: 10. CDR3 in amino acids: CASSPRGRGATEAFF. CDR3 nucleotide sequence: TGTGCCAGCAGTCCGAGGGGGCGGGGTGCCACTGAAGCTTTCTTT.

This clone has only one observation. This sequence joins TRBV27 and TRBJ2-5; D perhaps matches TRBD2 (7 bases). The germline CDR1 and CDR2 sequences are MNHEY and SMNVEV (reference sequence). Trimming pared 7 bases from V and 12 bases from J, leaving 12 bases between. The CDR3 sequence is 10 residues long. The CDR3 protein is CASKGGEEYF. CDR3 in DNA: TGTGCCAGCAAGGGGGGGGAGGAGTACTTC.

Worth noting for this clone: This specimen includes other DNA sequences encoding the same CDR3. The chain recombines TRBV28 with TRBJ1-5, with 7 bases fitting TRBD1. This CDR3 contains 15 residues. Germline CDR1 MDHEN, CDR2 SYDVKM. After removal of 5 bases from V and 1 base from J, the junction contained 5 bases not matched to a gene. The CDR3 region has the DNA TGTGCCAGCAGTCCAGGGGGGCCCAGCAATCAGCCCCAGCATTTT. Protein sequence: CASSPGGPSNQPQHF.

The rearrangement links TRBV18 to TRBJ1-1; tentative D call: TRBD1 (6 bases). The CDR3 is 14 residues long. Germline CDR1 KGHSH, CDR2 LQKENI. Trimming took off 6 bases at V and 6 bases at J, with 17 bases between the two ends. The CDR3 loop is CASSQRAGAPEAFF. DNA of the CDR3: TGTGCCAGCTCGCAACGGGCGGGGGCCCCTGAAGCTTTCTTT.

The rearrangement joins TRBV28 to TRBJ2-2, with 12 bases fitting TRBD1. The CDR3 has 16 residues. V shed 7 bases, J shed 9 bases, and the junction held 12 bases outside the gene matches. From germline, CDR1 is MDHEN and CDR2 SYDVKM. The CDR3 sequence: CASTPAGTGGDRELFF. CDR3 DNA: TGTGCCAGCACCCCGGCCGGGACAGGGGGCGACCGGGAGCTGTTTTTT.

The J gene is TRBJ2-5, the V gene TRBV6-5, with D possibly matching TRBD2 (6 bases). The CDR3 totals 12 residues. Germline CDR1 MNHEY, CDR2 SVGAGI. Trimming pared 5 bases from V and 11 bases from J, leaving 15 bases between. CDR3 loop: CASSRLGGVQYF. For the CDR3, the DNA is TGTGCCAGCAGTCGGTTAGGCGGGGTTCAGTACTTC.

The gene calls are TRBV6-5 and TRBJ1-2, with D perhaps TRBD1 (5 bases). V was clipped by 6 bases and J by 2 bases, with 10 bases between them. Germline V gives CDR1 MNHEY, CDR2 SVGAGI. The CDR3 length is 13 residues. The CDR3 is CASRTGRNYGYTF. The CDR3 DNA is TGTGCCAGCAGAACAGGACGGAACTATGGCTACACCTTC.

The rearrangement uses TRBV6-5 and TRBJ1-2, with D unresolved. Germline lookup yields CDR1 MNHEY and CDR2 SVGAGI. The germline V and J ends were trimmed by 5 bases and 8 bases, with 15 bases remaining between them. The CDR3 consists of 13 residues. In DNA, the CDR3 is TGTGCCAGCAGTGAGGCTGGGTCCGGCGGCTACACCTTC. It is translated as CASSEAGSGGYTF.

This chain connects TRBV29-1 to TRBJ2-7; 7 bases map to TRBD1. Germline V lookup: CDR1 SQVTM, CDR2 ANQGSEA. The CDR3 sequence is 13 residues long. V shed 6 bases and J 4 bases; nucleotides not matched to a gene: 9. CDR3 loop: CSVRDSNAYEQYF. CDR3 sequence (DNA): TGCAGCGTACGGGACAGTAACGCTTACGAGCAGTACTTC.

J is TRBJ2-7 and V is TRBV29-1, with 9 bases lining up with TRBD1. CDR3 length: 13 amino acids. V shed 6 bases and J 5 bases; nucleotides not matched to a gene: 8. Germline lookup yields CDR1 SQVTM and CDR2 ANQGSEA. CDR3: CSVNGDRAHEQYF. CDR3 in DNA: TGCAGCGTCAATGGGGACAGGGCTCACGAGCAGTACTTC.

V gene TRBV11-2 combines with J gene TRBJ1-3; D possibly corresponds to TRBD1 (5 bases). Germline V gene lookup returns CDR1 SGHAT and CDR2 FQNNGV. The CDR3 runs to 16 residues. V lost 1 base to trimming and J lost 0 bases, with 10 bases between them. The CDR3 loop reads CASSLAGTRSGNTIYF. The CDR3 DNA reads as TGTGCCAGCAGCTTAGCAGGGACTCGCTCTGGAAACACCATATATTTT.

This chain links TRBV2 with TRBJ1-3, with unresolved D. V shed 4 bases and J shed 4 bases, with 11 bases lying between them. The CDR3 runs 14 residues. Per germline, CDR1 SNHLY and CDR2 FYNNEI. This chain's CDR3 is CASSGDSKGNTIYF. CDR3 in DNA: TGTGCCAGCAGTGGAGACTCAAAGGGAAACACCATATATTTT.

The gene calls are TRBV9 and TRBJ2-3; 8 bases agree with TRBD1. The germline CDR1 and CDR2 sequences are SGDLS and YYNGEE. Trimming cost V 3 bases and J 6 bases; bases outside gene matches: 9. The CDR3 has 15 amino acids. CDR3 DNA: TGTGCCAGCAGCGCAGAAAACAGGGGGATCGATACGCAGTATTTT. Translation: CASSAENRGIDTQYF. The whole variable domain, remainder taken from reference TRBV9 and TRBJ2-3, is DSGVTQTPKHLITATGQRVTLRCSPRSGDLSVYWYQQSLDQGLQFLIQYYNGEERAKGNILERFSAQQFPDLHSELNLSSLELGDSALYFCASSAENRGIDTQYFGPGTRLTVL.

The chain employs TRBV6-6 and TRBJ1-4; D is undetermined. The V and J ends lost 2 bases and 7 bases respectively, with 8 bases between them. This CDR3 is 13 amino acids long. The germline V gene encodes CDR1 MNHNY and CDR2 SVGAGI (reference sequence). The CDR3 DNA reads TGTGCCAGCAGTTACGGTGGAGGTGAAAAACTGTTTTTT. This sequence encodes CASSYGGGEKLFF.

The chain links TRBV5-5 to TRBJ1-2, with a tentative D call TRBD1 (6 bases). V was shortened by 7 bases and J by 8 bases, with 21 bases between the two germline ends. Germline V gives CDR1 SGHKS, CDR2 YYEKEE (reference sequence). This CDR3 has 14 amino acids. The CDR3 DNA sequence: TGTGCCAGCGGCCCCAGGGACACCACCCGAGGCTACACCTTC. It translates to CASGPRDTTRGYTF.

In this sample, this clone turned up once. In DNA, the CDR3 is TGCAGCGTTGAAGACGGACGGGGGTGGAGCGGGCAAAAAATATTAAAGGATACGCAGTATTTT. Translating gives CSVEDGRGWSGQKILKDTQYF. The rearrangement links TRBV29-1 to TRBJ2-3, with D perhaps matching TRBD2 (6 bases). The CDR3 is made up of 21 amino acids. The germline V and J ends were trimmed by 0 bases and 6 bases, with 34 bases remaining between them. The V gene's germline CDR1 is SQVTM and CDR2 ANQGSEA.

The V call is TRBV5-1, the J call TRBJ2-3; 11 bases are a match to TRBD2. Trimming removed 5 bases from V and 7 bases from J; junction bases left unmatched: 6. This CDR3 region has 14 residues. From germline, CDR1 is SGHRS and CDR2 YFSETQ. For the CDR3, the DNA is TGCGCCAGCAGACCCGGGACTAGCGGATATACGCAGTATTTT. Translating it yields CASRPGTSGYTQYF.

There are a few counts of this clone. The V and J genes are TRBV19 and TRBJ2-1; D may be TRBD2 (5 bases). The CDR3 consists of 12 residues. CDR1 LNHDA and CDR2 SQIVND come from the germline V gene (reference sequence). The V gene lost 8 bases and the J gene lost 7 bases, with 12 bases spanning the gap. CDR3 protein: CASSWETNEQFF. The DNA for the CDR3 is TGTGCCAGTTCGTGGGAGACTAATGAGCAGTTCTTC.

About this clone itself: An end of the junction does not agree with germline; a read error may underlie this. The J gene is TRBJ2-1, the V gene TRBV2; TRBD2 matches 10 bases. The CDR3 covers 15 residues. The germline gives CDR1 SNHLY, CDR2 FYNNEI. CDR3 in amino acids: CASSEAGGPVDEQFF. The CDR3, as DNA: TGTGCCAGCAGCGAAGCGGGAGGGCCGGTAGATGAGCAGTTCTTC.

This chain links TRBV7-9 with TRBJ2-1; possible D gene TRBD1, 8 bases. V lost 1 base, J lost 6 bases, and 13 bases lay in between. Per the germline V gene, CDR1 is SEHNR and CDR2 is FQNEAQ (reference sequence). The CDR3 is 15 residues long. The CDR3 spells CASSLGTGRANEQFF. In DNA form, the CDR3 reads TGTGCCAGCAGCTTAGGGACAGGGAGGGCCAATGAGCAGTTCTTC.